These 11 T cell receptor beta chains originate from one sample sequenced in a study of blood T cell repertoires in COVID-19. Sequencing used immunoSEQ multiplex PCR; TCRdb keeps in-frame clones, though not all of them. The sample includes approximately 220,000 clones, about four fifths of them seen just once. The specimen sequenced was PBMCs or T cells enriched from blood (not recorded which). Receptors originate from a woman between 35 and 50 years old who had recovered from COVID-19.

The CDR3 protein is CATRSFEAEQYF. The CDR3 DNA reads TGTGCCACCCGTTCATTTGAGGCCGAGCAGTACTTC. The chain uses TRBV10-3 and TRBJ2-7; D is unresolved. The CDR3 contains 12 residues. V lost 10 bases and J lost 6, with 16 bases in between. Germline V gene sequence: CDR1 ENHRY, CDR2 SYGVKD.

This clone was seen just once. The gene calls are TRBV3-1 (or the pseudogene TRBV3-2) and TRBJ1-2, with 7 bases aligning to TRBD1. The CDR3 is 13 residues long. V lost 3 bases, J lost 9 bases, and 7 bases stayed unmatched. Germline CDR1 is LGHDT and CDR2 is YNNKEL (reference sequence). The CDR3 region has the DNA TGTGCCAGCAGCCAGAAAAACAGGGGAAGCTACACCTTC. Its translation: CASSQKNRGSYTF.

The gene calls are TRBV6-5 and TRBJ2-1; possibly TRBD2 for D (6 bases). Trimming took 10 bases from V and 9 from J, leaving 16 bases between them. Germline V gene data show CDR1 as MNHEY and CDR2 as SVGAGI. This CDR3 is 12 amino acids long. The CDR3 reads CATGGDWGEQFF. The CDR3 coding sequence is TGTGCCACGGGCGGGGACTGGGGTGAGCAGTTCTTC.

The chain recombines TRBV29-1 with TRBJ2-1; 7 nucleotides match TRBD2. Unmatched junction bases numbered 8, after V lost 7 bases and J lost 8 bases. Looked up from germline, CDR1 is SQVTM and CDR2 is ANQGSEA. This CDR3 has 12 amino acids. This CDR3 reads CSAGLVFDEQFF. The CDR3, as DNA: TGCAGCGCTGGACTAGTTTTCGATGAGCAGTTCTTC.

For the CDR3, the DNA is TGTGCCAGACCAGGGGGCGAGGGCAATCAGCCCCAGCATTTT. Protein sequence: CARPGGEGNQPQHF. This chain uses TRBV19 with TRBJ1-5, with TRBD1 matching 8 bases. Per the germline V gene, CDR1 is LNHDA and CDR2 is SQIVND (reference sequence). V shed 9 bases and J 2 bases; nucleotides not matched to a gene: 6. This CDR3 spans 14 amino acids.

The chain links TRBV5-1 to TRBJ1-2, with 7 bases identical to TRBD1. V shed 7 bases, J shed 9 bases, and the junction held 15 bases outside the gene matches. The CDR3 consists of 14 residues. Germline V gene lookup returns CDR1 SGHRS and CDR2 YFSETQ. This chain's CDR3 is CASRSVGQLDSYTF. The CDR3 DNA follows: TGCGCCAGCCGATCAGTGGGACAGCTTGACAGCTACACCTTC.

This chain connects TRBV27 to TRBJ2-7, with 8 bases identical to TRBD1. CDR3 length: 11 amino acids. Germline V lookup: CDR1 MNHEY, CDR2 SMNVEV (reference sequence). The ends lost 8 bases at V and 4 bases at J; junction bases unmatched: 1. CDR3 nucleotide sequence: TGTGCCAGCCGGACAGGGTACGAGCAGTACTTC. Its translation is CASRTGYEQYF.

This clone was seen just once. The chain uses TRBV28 and TRBJ1-6; no definite D call. V was shortened by 4 bases and J by 7 bases, with 5 bases between the two germline ends. CDR3 length: 12 amino acids. In germline, CDR1 is MDHEN, CDR2 SYDVKM. As DNA, the CDR3 is TGTGCCAGCAGTTCTCGGAATTCACCCCTCCACTTT. Translating gives CASSSRNSPLHF.

This clone has only one observation. The gene calls are TRBV7-9 and TRBJ2-1; 11 bases match TRBD2. Unmatched junction bases numbered 7, after V lost 5 bases and J lost 7 bases. This CDR3 has 15 amino acids. Germline CDR1 reads SEHNR; CDR2 reads FQNEAQ (reference sequence). The CDR3 loop is CASSPGTSGNNEQFF. In nucleotides, the CDR3 is TGTGCCAGCAGCCCCGGGACTAGCGGAAATAATGAGCAGTTCTTC.

The V and J genes are TRBV10-3 and TRBJ2-3; D unclear. V was cut by 5 bases and J by 2 bases, with 5 bases left in between. CDR1 is ENHRY and CDR2 is SYGVKD in the germline V gene. The length of the CDR3 is 12 residues. The CDR3 here is CAISPSTDTQYF. CDR3 DNA: TGTGCCATCAGTCCTTCCACAGATACGCAGTATTTT.

The rearrangement links TRBV7-9 to TRBJ2-2; maybe TRBD2 (6 bases). Trimming removed 2 bases at V and 5 bases at J, with 12 bases between. The CDR3 has 15 residues. The germline V gene has CDR1 SEHNR and CDR2 FQNEAQ (reference sequence). CDR3 sequence reads: CASSLNGRSTGELFF. The CDR3 DNA reads TGTGCCAGCAGCTTAAACGGGAGAAGTACCGGGGAGCTGTTTTTT.